This T cell receptor beta chain was sequenced during a study of blood T cells in healthy people across ages. Broader study findings: Per million T cells, TCR beta diversity dropped about linearly as age rose.

Extraction of total RNA produced a minimum of 5.5 micrograms from each sample. A J-beta primer mix and a sample-barcoded 5' primer were used in a second PCR of about 7 to 12 cycles. TCRdb ran MiXCR on the 5' RACE reads and lists one entry per CDR3 protein. The data contain some 780,000 distinct CDR3 sequences, around three fifths of them singletons. The CDR3 extends over 14 amino acids. The V end was cut by 1 base, the J end by 0 bases, with 4 bases between. About this clonotype: Its specificity is not known.

The clonotype comes from a man in his forties in good health. This rearrangement joins TRBV12-3 or TRBV12-4 to TRBJ2-1; unclear D gene. Sequenced: blood. The CDR3 sequence is CASSLVSSYNEQFF. The DNA of the CDR3 is TGTGCCAGCAGTTTAGTGAGCTCCTACAATGAGCAGTTCTTC.